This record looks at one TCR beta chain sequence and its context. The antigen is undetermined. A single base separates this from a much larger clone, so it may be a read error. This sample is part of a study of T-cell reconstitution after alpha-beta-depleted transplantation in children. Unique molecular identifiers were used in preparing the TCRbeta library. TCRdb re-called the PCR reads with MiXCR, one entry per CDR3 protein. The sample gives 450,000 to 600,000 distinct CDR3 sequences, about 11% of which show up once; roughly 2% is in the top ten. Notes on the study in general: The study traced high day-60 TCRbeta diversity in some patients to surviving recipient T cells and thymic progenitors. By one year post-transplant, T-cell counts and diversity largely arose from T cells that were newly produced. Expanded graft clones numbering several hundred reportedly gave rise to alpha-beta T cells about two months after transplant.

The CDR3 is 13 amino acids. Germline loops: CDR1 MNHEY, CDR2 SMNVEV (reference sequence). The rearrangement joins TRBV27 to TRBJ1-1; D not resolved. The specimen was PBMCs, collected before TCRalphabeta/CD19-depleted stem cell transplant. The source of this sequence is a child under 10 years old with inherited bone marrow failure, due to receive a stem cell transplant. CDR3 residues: CASSRLRNTQAFF. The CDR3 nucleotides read TGTGCCAGCAGTCGGTTAAGGAACACTCAAGCTTTCTTT.